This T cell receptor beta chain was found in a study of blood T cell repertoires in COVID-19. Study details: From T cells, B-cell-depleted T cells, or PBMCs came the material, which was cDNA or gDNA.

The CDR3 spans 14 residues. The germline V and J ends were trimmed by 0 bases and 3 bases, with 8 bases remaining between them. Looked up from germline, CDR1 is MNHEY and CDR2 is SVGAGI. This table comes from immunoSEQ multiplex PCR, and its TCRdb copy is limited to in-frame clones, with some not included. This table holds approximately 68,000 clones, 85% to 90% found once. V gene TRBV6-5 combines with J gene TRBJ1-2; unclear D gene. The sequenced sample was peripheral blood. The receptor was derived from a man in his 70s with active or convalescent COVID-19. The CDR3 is CASSYSRGYYGYTF. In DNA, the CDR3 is TGTGCCAGCAGTTACTCGAGAGGTTACTATGGCTACACCTTC.